The sequence of this T cell receptor beta chain was determined in a study of cytomegalovirus exposure and HLA in healthy donors. This clone came up a few times. This PCR relied on a set of 60 Vbeta primers and 13 Jbeta primers. This table comes from immunoSEQ multiplex PCR, and its TCRdb copy is limited to in-frame clones, with some not included. The sample shows around 150,000 clones, about four fifths of them seen only once. The source is a man in his forties or fifties in good health and CMV-seropositive. The sample was PBMCs.

CDR3 sequence reads: CASSQGPGLATEAFF. CDR3 in DNA: TGTGCCAGCAGCCAAGGGCCAGGGTTGGCCACTGAAGCTTTCTTT. The chain combines TRBV5-4 with TRBJ1-1, with D possibly being TRBD1 (5 bases). V was cut by 4 bases and J by 4 bases, with 17 bases left in between. The germline V gene encodes CDR1 SGHNT and CDR2 YYREEE (reference sequence). This CDR3 spans 15 amino acids.